This T cell receptor (beta chain) was recovered during a study of technical replicates of blood from four donors. Method: immunoSEQ multiplex PCR; TCRdb's copy keeps in-frame clones and lacks some. The repertoire includes 75,000 to 80,000 clones, 90% to 95% of them detected once, and 0.3% to 0.45% sits in the top ten. The sequence was collected from a human donor in good health. Sequencing used T cells isolated from PBMCs.

Here the CDR3 reads CASSKQGNTEAFF. The DNA of the CDR3 is TGTGCCAGCAGTAAACAGGGGAACACTGAAGCTTTCTTT. The chain uses TRBV27 and TRBJ1-1; TRBD1 might be the D (6 bases). Trimming removed 5 bases at V and 1 base at J, with 8 bases between. The CDR3 loop spans 13 amino acids. Germline values: CDR1 MNHEY, CDR2 SMNVEV (reference sequence).